These 21 T cell receptor beta chains share one sample of origin, sequenced in a study of T cells in Graves' hyperthyroidism and ophthalmopathy. The CDR3 regions of TCR beta were amplified from RNA transcripts. The TCR CDR3 first-round RT-PCR relied on the HTBI primer set. TCRdb redid the calling of the multiplex PCR reads with MiXCR, one entry per CDR3 protein. The sample includes around 540,000 distinct CDR3 sequences, under 60% of them seen just once. Input material: peripheral blood or thyroid tissue (not recorded which). The receptors stem from a woman between 18 and 29 years old with Graves' hyperthyroidism.

In this sample, this clonotype turned up a few times. The junction does not match germline at one end; this may be a read error. V usage is TRBV10-3 and J usage is TRBJ2-7, with D perhaps matching TRBD1 or TRBD2 (5 bases each). The germline CDR1 and CDR2 sequences are ENHRY and SYGVKD. The CDR3 spans 15 residues. The CDR3 DNA reads as TGTGCCAGCAGTGAAAGGGGACGCCGGAAAAACGAGCAGTACTTC. The encoded protein is CASSERGRRKNEQYF.

The rearrangement links TRBV7-9 to TRBJ2-5; 13 bases are a match to TRBD2. The J segment lost 5 bases and the V segment lost 6 bases, leaving 6 bases of the junction unmatched. CDR3 size: 15 residues. CDR1 and CDR2 (germline): SEHNR, FQNEAQ (reference sequence). In DNA, the CDR3 is TGTGCCAGCAGTACGGGACTAGCGGGGACGGAGACCCAGTACTTC. This sequence encodes CASSTGLAGTETQYF.

This sequence joins TRBV19 and TRBJ1-1, with D hard to call. The CDR3 loop spans 14 amino acids. Germline V CDR1 and CDR2: LNHDA, SQIVND (reference sequence). Trimming shortened V by 0 bases and J by 11 bases, and 16 bases separated the two germline ends. CDR3 DNA sequence: TGTGCCAGTAGTATAGATCGAGCGGCTGGAGAGGCTTTCTTT. Protein product: CASSIDRAAGEAFF. Variable domain in full (rest from reference TRBV19 and TRBJ1-1): DGGITQSPKYLFRKEGQNVTLSCEQNLNHDAMYWYRQDPGQGLRLIYYSQIVNDFQKGDIAEGYSVSREKKESFPLTVTSAQKNPTAFYLCASSIDRAAGEAFFGQGTRLTVV.

The table lists this clonotype with a few counts. A much larger clonotype is one base distant, so this may be a read error. This chain links TRBV2 with TRBJ1-6, with TRBD1 identical over 7 bases. After removal of 10 bases from V and 5 bases from J, the junction contained 8 bases not matched to a gene. The CDR3 extends over 14 amino acids. In germline, CDR1 is SNHLY, CDR2 FYNNEI. CDR3 sequence reads: CAIASGQNNSPLHF. Here the CDR3 DNA reads TGTGCCATAGCATCGGGACAGAATAATTCACCCCTCCACTTT.

This clonotype was found a few times. V and J are TRBV24-1 and TRBJ1-4; TRBD1 is a possible D gene (5 bases). There are 12 residues in the CDR3. Trimming took off 2 bases at V and 13 bases at J, with 10 bases between the two ends. CDR1 is KGHDR and CDR2 is SFDVKD in the germline V gene. CDR3 in DNA: TGTGCCACCAGTGATTCTCAGGGAAGACTGTTTTTT. The encoded protein is CATSDSQGRLFF.

This clonotype was found many times. This chain connects TRBV7-9 to TRBJ2-7; no reliable D call. The CDR3 is 12 residues long. V lost 5 bases to trimming and J lost 5 bases, with 10 bases between them. CDR1 is SEHNR and CDR2 is FQNEAQ in the germline V gene (reference sequence). The CDR3 DNA reads TGTGCCAGCAGCGGGCTTAGTGACGAGCAGTACTTC. This gives the protein CASSGLSDEQYF.

This clonotype showed up many times. The chain employs TRBV29-1 and TRBJ2-5, with TRBD2 matching 8 bases. Germline V CDR1 and CDR2: SQVTM, ANQGSEA. The V gene end was trimmed by 0 bases and the J gene end by 0 bases; junction bases not matched to a gene: 3. This CDR3 spans 15 amino acids. CDR3 coding DNA: TGCAGCGTTGAAGAGGAGACTAGCGACCAAGAGACCCAGTACTTC. Translated: CSVEEETSDQETQYF.

The rearrangement links TRBV9 to TRBJ2-7; no firm D call. The CDR3 has 14 residues. Trimming removed 0 bases from V and 3 bases from J, with 10 bases in between. Germline V gene sequence: CDR1 SGDLS, CDR2 YYNGEE. The CDR3 here is CASSVEYRDYEQYF. In DNA, the CDR3 is TGTGCCAGCAGCGTAGAGTACAGAGACTACGAGCAGTACTTC.

Comment on this clonotype: One end of the junction does not line up with germline, which may come from a read error. The chain links TRBV5-1 to TRBJ1-5; D is unclear. The germline V gene encodes CDR1 SGHRS and CDR2 YFSETQ. This CDR3 is built from 13 residues. CDR3 protein: CDSSFFSNQPQHF. The CDR3 DNA sequence: TGCGACAGCAGCTTTTTCAGCAATCAGCCCCAGCATTTT.

The chain uses TRBV2 and TRBJ1-6; the D gene is possibly TRBD1 (5 bases). The CDR3 runs to 12 residues. Trimming cost V 6 bases and J 14 bases, with 14 bases left between them. Germline V gene data show CDR1 as SNHLY and CDR2 as FYNNEI. Here the CDR3 reads CASRLLGRALHF. Here the CDR3 DNA reads TGTGCCAGCAGGTTATTGGGCAGGGCCCTCCACTTT.

In this sample, this clonotype turned up a few times. The V gene is TRBV7-2, the J gene TRBJ1-2, with D possibly matching TRBD1 (6 bases). CDR1 is SGHTA, CDR2 FQGNSA, per germline. The CDR3 length is 14 residues. V dropped 5 bases and J dropped 3 bases, with 13 bases sitting between them. The CDR3 spells CASSARDIYYGYTF. CDR3 bases: TGTGCCAGCAGCGCCCGGGACATATACTATGGCTACACCTTC. Looking up the rest from reference TRBV7-2 and TRBJ1-2 gives the full variable domain: GAGVSQSPSNKVTEKGKDVELRCDPISGHTALYWYRQSLGQGLEFLIYFQGNSAPDKSGLPSDRFSAERTGGSVSTLTIQRTQQEDSAVYLCASSARDIYYGYTFGSGTRLTVV.

The chain has TRBV9 and TRBJ2-2; weak D call: TRBD1 (5 bases). The CDR3 extends over 18 amino acids. CDR1 is SGDLS and CDR2 is YYNGEE in the germline V gene. V shed 5 bases and J shed 2 bases, with 22 bases lying between them. CDR3 nucleotide sequence: TGTGCCAGCAGGTATATGCGGCCGGCAAGGGGAAACACCGGGGAGCTGTTTTTT. As protein: CASRYMRPARGNTGELFF. Full variable domain (remainder filled in from reference TRBV9 and TRBJ2-2): DSGVTQTPKHLITATGQRVTLRCSPRSGDLSVYWYQQSLDQGLQFLIQYYNGEERAKGNILERFSAQQFPDLHSELNLSSLELGDSALYFCASRYMRPARGNTGELFFGEGSRLTVL.

This clonotype was observed a single time. The chain uses TRBV6-1 and TRBJ1-5; 12 positions agree with TRBD1. The CDR3 is made up of 16 amino acids. In germline, CDR1 is MNHNS, CDR2 SASEGT. V shed 7 bases, J shed 0 bases, and the junction held 4 bases outside the gene matches. The CDR3 here is CASTGQGAYSNQPQHF. The DNA of the CDR3 is TGTGCCAGCACGGGACAGGGGGCCTATAGCAATCAGCCCCAGCATTTT.

The chain joins TRBV25-1 to TRBJ2-5; D is perhaps TRBD2 (5 bases). Trimming stripped 8 bases from V and 7 bases from J, with 11 bases between. The CDR3 runs 11 residues. The V gene's germline CDR1 is MGHDK and CDR2 SYGVNS. The CDR3 DNA follows: TGTGCCAGCGGGAGCGTTGGGACCCAGTACTTC. It codes for CASGSVGTQYF.

For this clonotype: The CDR3 does not end in the conserved phenylalanine or tryptophan, so this is likely a read error. This chain connects TRBV9 to TRBJ1-4; D possibly uses TRBD1 or TRBD2 (5 bases each). The J call may be faulty, since TRBJ2-2 better matches the DNA end. This CDR3 has 15 residues. Germline lookup yields CDR1 SGDLS and CDR2 YYNGEE. The CDR3 loop reads CASTLGTYHTGELFS. For the CDR3, the DNA is TGTGCCAGCACCCTGGGGACCTACCACACCGGGGAGCTGTTTTCT.

This clonotype has a handful of counts. The rearrangement joins TRBV2 to TRBJ1-5; D is perhaps TRBD1 (6 bases). The CDR3 contains 14 residues. CDR1 and CDR2 from the germline V gene are SNHLY and FYNNEI. The V gene lost 5 bases and the J gene lost 5 bases, with 13 bases spanning the gap. The CDR3 loop reads CASSLRGLDQPQHF. The CDR3 DNA reads TGTGCCAGCAGTCTTCGGGGGCTTGATCAGCCCCAGCATTTT.

This clonotype was seen a handful of times. The CDR3 here is CASSSTSGTVNSPLHF. The CDR3 DNA follows: TGTGCCAGCAGCTCAACGTCCGGGACAGTGAATTCACCCCTCCACTTT. The chain combines TRBV7-6 with TRBJ1-6; 7 positions match TRBD1. V shed 4 bases and J 7 bases; nucleotides not matched to a gene: 10. In germline, CDR1 is SGHVS, CDR2 FNYEAQ. CDR3 length: 16 residues.

Regarding this clonotype: This may be a read error, as it is one base from a much larger clone. J is TRBJ1-6 and V is TRBV10-3; no clear D gene. The CDR3 is 15 amino acids. V was clipped by 10 bases and J by 0 bases, with 13 bases between them. Per germline, CDR1 ENHRY and CDR2 SYGVKD. CDR3 in amino acids: CATKAQSSYNSPLHF. The DNA of the CDR3 is TGTGCCACCAAGGCCCAGAGCTCCTATAATTCACCCCTCCACTTT.

This clonotype is a singleton in its sample. A read error may be the cause here, since a much bigger clone is one base away. CDR3 residues: CASSYDRGNEKLFF. In nucleotides, the CDR3 is TGTGCCAGCAGCTACGACAGGGGGAATGAAAAACTGTTTTTT. This sequence joins TRBV7-9 and TRBJ1-4; 9 bases line up with TRBD1. Germline V gene data show CDR1 as SEHNR and CDR2 as FQNEAQ (reference sequence). The junction had 2 bases not matched to a gene; V was cut back by 4 bases and J by 5 bases. This CDR3 contains 14 residues.

The genes are TRBV28 and TRBJ1-6; D is unclear. V lost 0 bases to trimming and J lost 5 bases, with 5 bases between them. This CDR3 comprises 14 residues. Germline values: CDR1 MDHEN, CDR2 SYDVKM. The CDR3 bases are TGTGCCAGCAGTTTATGGCAGGATAATTCACCCCTCCACTTT. Amino acids: CASSLWQDNSPLHF.

This clonotype was seen more than once but under ten times. The chain employs TRBV5-1 and TRBJ2-6; D assignment may be TRBD1 or TRBD2 (5 bases each). The CDR3 loop spans 17 amino acids. Germline CDR1 SGHRS, CDR2 YFSETQ. V was trimmed by 3 bases and J by 3 bases, leaving 16 bases between them. The DNA of the CDR3 is TGCGCCAGCAGCTGGTCCGGGGCCGGCGGTGGGGCCAACGTCCTGACTTTC. Amino acids: CASSWSGAGGGANVLTF.